Listed below are T cell receptor beta chains from one sample, sequenced in a study of blood T cell repertoires in COVID-19. Sequenced by immunoSEQ multiplex PCR; TCRdb stores in-frame clones only, minus some. The sample has 200,000 to 300,000 clones, around 88% seen once; the top ten hold approximately 5.5%. Sequencing was performed on peripheral blood. Every receptor here comes from a woman aged 80 or over with COVID-19, enrolled during active disease. Each CDR3 is given with its conserved first and last residue. D genes are given only for firm matches. The size entry is marked missing in some rows and otherwise reads once, few, many or a size class.

TRBJ1-1,.,TRBV3-1/TRBV3-2,.,CASSQARNTEAFF,TGTGCCAGCAGCCAGGCTCGGAACACTGAAGCTTTCTTT
TRBJ2-1,.,TRBV3-1/TRBV3-2,TRBD2,CASSLGLAGGAERQFF,TGTGCCAGCAGCCTGGGACTAGCGGGGGGGGCCGAGAGGCAGTTCTTC
TRBJ1-1,few,TRBV6-5,.,CATKGVWTSTEAFF,TGTGCCACCAAAGGGGTTTGGACCAGCACTGAAGCTTTCTTT
TRBJ2-2,.,TRBV6-5,TRBD1,CASSYSGQNTGELFF,TGTGCCAGCAGTTACTCGGGACAGAATACCGGGGAGCTGTTTTTT
TRBJ1-5,few,TRBV2,.,CASSRNLDGDQPQHF,TGTGCCAGCAGTCGAAATCTCGACGGGGATCAGCCCCAGCATTTT
TRBJ1-2,.,TRBV6-5,TRBD1,CASSFRTGETGYTF,TGTGCCAGCAGTTTTCGGACAGGAGAAACTGGCTACACCTTC
TRBJ2-1,.,TRBV2,.,CASSENGLAVDEQFF,TGTGCCAGCAGTGAAAACGGCCTAGCTGTCGATGAGCAGTTCTTC
TRBJ1-1,.,TRBV4-1,.,CASSQGWETEAFF,TGCGCCAGCAGCCAAGGATGGGAGACTGAAGCTTTCTTT
TRBJ2-3,.,TRBV28,TRBD1,CATNRGQGYF,TGTGCCACGAACAGGGGGCAAGGGTATTTT
TRBJ2-1,.,TRBV5-4,.,CASSLPQGNEQFF,TGTGCCAGCAGCCTCCCACAGGGAAATGAGCAGTTCTTC
TRBJ1-4,.,TRBV10-3,.,CAISESTGFNEKLFF,TGTGCCATCAGTGAGTCTACAGGGTTTAATGAAAAACTGTTTTTT
TRBJ1-6,once,TRBV3-1/TRBV3-2,.,CASSQDGDSPLHF,TGTGCCAGCAGCCAGGACGGGGATTCACCCCTCCACTTT
TRBJ1-1,.,TRBV5-1,TRBD1,CASSLVQTGRNQNTEAFF,TGCGCCAGCAGCTTGGTCCAGACAGGGCGCAATCAGAACACTGAAGCTTTCTTT
TRBJ1-4,.,TRBV5-1,TRBD1,CASSFTPQGGGEKLFF,TGCGCCAGCAGCTTCACCCCACAGGGGGGCGGTGAAAAACTGTTTTTT
TRBJ2-1,once,TRBV4-2,.,CASSPTTGGRTGSEQFF,TGTGCCAGCAGCCCGACCACCGGCGGAAGGACGGGGAGTGAGCAGTTCTTC
TRBJ2-7,many,TRBV6-5,TRBD1,CASEGRDRGREQYF,TGTGCCAGCGAAGGCCGGGACAGGGGGCGCGAGCAGTACTTC
TRBJ2-7,few,TRBV5-1,TRBD1,CASSGGQGADEQYF,TGCGCCAGCAGCGGGGGACAGGGGGCTGACGAGCAGTACTTC